Given below is one TCR beta chain in context. The target antigen is unknown. At one end, the junction sequence differs from germline, possibly due to a read error. These data come from a study of cytomegalovirus exposure and HLA in healthy donors. Study findings and constraints: Later analysis demonstrated an association between a missense DCLRE1C variant and TCR beta V- and J-gene trimming.

Germline V lookup: CDR1 MNHEY, CDR2 SMNVEV (reference sequence). CDR3 length equals 15 residues. This PCR relied on a set of 60 Vbeta primers and 13 Jbeta primers. Profiled with immunoSEQ multiplex PCR; TCRdb holds only in-frame clones, not every one. Of fewer than 200,000 clones detected, more than 80% appear once; the ten largest clones hold approximately 13%. The V and J genes are TRBV27 and TRBJ2-1; 12 bases line up with TRBD2. This clonotype was sampled from a woman aged 45-65 years in good health and CMV-seronegative. The sample was PBMCs. CDR3 amino acids: CASRPRLAGEPSEVF. CDR3 in DNA: TGTGCCAGCAGACCGCGACTAGCGGGGGAACCCTCGGAGGTCTTC.